Described below is a single T cell receptor (beta chain) sequence and its context. The sample is drawn from a study of blood T cell repertoires in COVID-19. Per the study methods: For nucleated cells, counts were estimated from reference gene primer amplification. TCRdb's table, derived via immunoSEQ multiplex PCR, lists solely in-frame clones and lacks some. V and J calls and clone size are as listed in that table; D and trimming were resolved from the DNA. Of about 330,000 clones detected, 88% appear once; the ten largest clones hold 5%. V shed 6 bases, J shed 4 bases, and the junction held 7 bases outside the gene matches. The CDR3 contains 15 residues. Germline assignment: CDR1 MDHEN and CDR2 SYDVKM.

This clonotype originated in a man younger than 40 who had recovered from COVID-19. The gene calls are TRBV28 and TRBJ1-5, with 9 nucleotides matching TRBD1. Material for sequencing was PBMCs or T cells enriched from blood (not recorded which). DNA for the CDR3: TGTGCCAGCAGCACAGGGGGCGTGCGGAATCAGCCCCAGCATTTT. Translating it yields CASSTGGVRNQPQHF.